The clone carrying this TCR beta chain was detected once. What it binds is unknown. This entry is derived from a study of graft-versus-host responses after intestinal transplantation. Some clones are missing from TCRdb's copy, which holds only in-frame ones; the method was immunoSEQ multiplex PCR. This repertoire shows roughly 70,000 clones, approximately 84% found once; its top ten account for 0.39%. Germline V CDR1 and CDR2: SGHTA, FQGNSA. This CDR3 is 16 amino acids long. The J segment lost 1 base and the V segment lost 3 bases, leaving 4 bases of the junction unmatched. Study-level results: Patients who carried graft-donor T cell macrochimerism also had high graft-versus-host to host-versus-graft clonal ratios in their allografts.

V and J are TRBV7-2 and TRBJ2-5, with 11 bases fitting TRBD2. The sequence came from a human donor who was the organ donor for an intestinal transplant. This specimen was unstimulated CD4+ T cells sorted from spleen or lymph node cells, taken before transplant. The CDR3 reads CASSLGLAVPQETQYF. The CDR3 nucleotides are TGTGCCAGCAGCTTGGGACTAGCGGTACCCCAAGAGACCCAGTACTTC.